This T cell receptor (beta chain) originates from a study of glioma-infiltrating T cells. V was shortened by 2 bases and J by 5 bases, with 10 bases between the two germline ends. The germline V gene encodes CDR1 SQVTM and CDR2 ANQGSEA. The CDR3 extends over 12 amino acids. The study, taken as a whole, reports: Gliomas, especially low-grade, showed above-expected tissue-blood divergence; non-neoplastic patients showed below. CDR3 overlap between tissue and blood was very small.

This clonotype was detected only once. As yet, its antigen is unknown. Amplification of TCR alpha and beta CDR3 regions from RNA used iRepertoire nested multiplex PCR. TCRdb passed the multiplex PCR reads through MiXCR, listing each CDR3 protein once. The sample lists 100,000 to 150,000 distinct CDR3 sequences, approximately 23% occurring once. The source of this sequence is a human donor with low-grade glioma or glioblastoma, undergoing nonglioma brain surgery, or in good health (not recorded which). The material sequenced was glioma tissue, nonneoplastic brain tissue, or PBMCs (not recorded which). The J gene is TRBJ2-7, the V gene TRBV29-1; no clear D. CDR3 coding DNA: TGCAGCGTTGAACGTGGCACCCACGAGCAGTACTTC. Residues: CSVERGTHEQYF.